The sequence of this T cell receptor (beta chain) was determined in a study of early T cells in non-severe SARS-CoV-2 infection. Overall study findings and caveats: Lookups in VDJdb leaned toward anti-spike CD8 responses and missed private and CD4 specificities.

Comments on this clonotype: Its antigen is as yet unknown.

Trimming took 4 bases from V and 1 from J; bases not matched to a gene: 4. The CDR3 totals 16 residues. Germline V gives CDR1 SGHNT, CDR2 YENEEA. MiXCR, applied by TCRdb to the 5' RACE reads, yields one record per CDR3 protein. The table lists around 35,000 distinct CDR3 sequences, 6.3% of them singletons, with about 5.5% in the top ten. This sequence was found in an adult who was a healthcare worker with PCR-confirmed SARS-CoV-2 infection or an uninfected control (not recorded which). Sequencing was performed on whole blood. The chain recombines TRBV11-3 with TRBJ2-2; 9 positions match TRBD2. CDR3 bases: TGTGCCAGCAGCTCGGGACTAGCAGAGAACACCGGGGAGCTGTTTTTT. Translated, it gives CASSSGLAENTGELFF.